These 11 T cell receptor beta chains share one sample of origin, sequenced in a study of T cell repertoires in cytomegalovirus infection. Each CDR3 protein is one row after TCRdb ran MiXCR on the reads. The sample lists roughly 920,000 distinct CDR3 sequences, around 32% occurring once. No antigen has been assigned to these receptors. This sample comprised cultured CD8+ T cells from PBMCs, obtained from culture after CMV antigen stimulation. The receptors stem from a human donor in good health (CMV status not recorded). Some clones in this sample may be carry-over from other donors' samples.

This chain uses TRBV12-3 or TRBV12-4 with TRBJ1-5; D not resolved. V lost 4 bases and J 10 bases, leaving 11 bases between the germline ends. The CDR3 runs to 12 residues. The CDR3: CASSSGRFPQHF. The CDR3 region has the DNA TGTGCCAGCAGTTCCGGGAGGTTTCCCCAGCATTTT.

V gene TRBV7-3 combines with J gene TRBJ2-2, with D unresolved. V lost 0 bases and J lost 2, with 13 bases in between. From germline, CDR1 is SGHTA and CDR2 FQGTGA. The CDR3 runs 17 residues. CDR3: CASSLTLSRINTGELFF. As DNA, the CDR3 is TGTGCCAGCAGCTTAACCCTTTCGAGGATCAACACCGGGGAGCTGTTTTTT.

V and J are TRBV12-3 or TRBV12-4 and TRBJ2-1; 10 bases are shared with TRBD2. With 5 bases clipped from V and 4 bases from J, the junction kept 8 bases outside the gene matches. The CDR3 contains 16 residues. CDR3 nucleotide sequence: TGTGCCAGCAGTCCAGCGGGGGGGGCCAGGTACAATGAGCAGTTCTTC. It encodes CASSPAGGARYNEQFF.

The chain links TRBV14 to TRBJ2-1; the D is unclear. CDR1 and CDR2 (germline): SGHDN, FVKESK. This CDR3 is built from 14 residues. V was cut by 0 bases and J by 5 bases, with 8 bases left in between. The CDR3 reads CASSQDTANNEQFF. DNA of the CDR3: TGTGCCAGCAGCCAAGATACAGCTAACAATGAGCAGTTCTTC.

This clonotype was recorded many times. The CDR3 reads CASSSPGGLSYEQYF. DNA for the CDR3: TGTGCCAGCAGCTCCCCAGGGGGCCTTTCCTACGAGCAGTACTTC. The genes are TRBV7-2 and TRBJ2-7, with 8 bases matching TRBD1. V lost 4 bases to trimming and J lost 1 base; unmatched junction nucleotides: 6. CDR3 length equals 15 residues. CDR1 and CDR2 (germline): SGHTA, FQGNSA.

This clonotype was picked up a small number of times. The chain couples TRBV7-2 to TRBJ2-3; D ambiguous. Germline V gene data show CDR1 as SGHTA and CDR2 as FQGNSA. Trimming pared 5 bases from V and 9 bases from J, leaving 15 bases between. There are 13 residues in the CDR3. CDR3: CASSPPTLSTQYF. In DNA form, the CDR3 reads TGTGCCAGCAGCCCCCCTACCCTATCCACGCAGTATTTT.

The V call is TRBV13, the J call TRBJ2-7, with a tentative D call TRBD2 (5 bases). This CDR3 contains 14 residues. Looked up from germline, CDR1 is PRHDT and CDR2 is FYEKMQ (reference sequence). Trimming shortened V by 3 bases and J by 6 bases, and 15 bases separated the two germline ends. CDR3: CASSLRRRLSEQYF. CDR3 in DNA: TGTGCCAGCAGCTTGAGACGGAGGCTCAGCGAGCAGTACTTC. Looking up the rest from reference TRBV13 and TRBJ2-7 gives the full variable domain: AAGVIQSPRHLIKEKRETATLKCYPIPRHDTVYWYQQGPGQDPQFLISFYEKMQSDKGSIPDRFSAQQFSDYHSELNMSSLELGDSALYFCASSLRRRLSEQYFGPGTRLTVT.

The rearrangement links TRBV6-5 to TRBJ2-1; TRBD1 agrees at 8 bases. Germline trimming cut 0 bases from V and 7 bases from J; bases unmatched to any gene: 14. The CDR3 has 18 residues. The germline V gene encodes CDR1 MNHEY and CDR2 SVGAGI. In DNA form, the CDR3 reads TGTGCCAGCAGTTACTCAAGACAGGGGCCCCACCAAGCGAATGAGCAGTTCTTC. This encodes CASSYSRQGPHQANEQFF.

The V call is TRBV4-1, the J call TRBJ2-7; tentative D call: TRBD2 (5 bases). This CDR3 region has 14 residues. The germline V gene encodes CDR1 MGHRA and CDR2 YSYEKL. V gave up 0 bases and J gave up 3 bases, with 9 bases separating them. CDR3 in amino acids: CASSQDRTVYEQYF. The CDR3 DNA is TGCGCCAGCAGCCAAGACAGGACTGTCTACGAGCAGTACTTC.

This rearrangement joins TRBV5-1 to TRBJ1-2; 7 nucleotides align to TRBD1. Germline CDR1 and CDR2: SGHRS and YFSETQ. This CDR3 has 14 residues. The V segment lost 0 bases and the J segment 7 bases; nucleotides outside the gene matches: 6. The CDR3 here is CASSLGDSPFGYTF. DNA of the CDR3: TGCGCCAGCAGCTTGGGGGACAGCCCATTTGGCTACACCTTC.

This clonotype has only a few counts. This chain uses TRBV4-2 with TRBJ1-3; D gene ambiguous. The V end lost 0 bases, the J end lost 4 bases, and 10 bases lay between the germline ends. This CDR3 comprises 15 residues. Germline CDR1 and CDR2: LGHNA and YNFKEQ. This CDR3 is CASSQDTSGGNTIYF. The CDR3, as DNA: TGTGCCAGCAGCCAAGACACCTCGGGGGGAAACACCATATATTTT.